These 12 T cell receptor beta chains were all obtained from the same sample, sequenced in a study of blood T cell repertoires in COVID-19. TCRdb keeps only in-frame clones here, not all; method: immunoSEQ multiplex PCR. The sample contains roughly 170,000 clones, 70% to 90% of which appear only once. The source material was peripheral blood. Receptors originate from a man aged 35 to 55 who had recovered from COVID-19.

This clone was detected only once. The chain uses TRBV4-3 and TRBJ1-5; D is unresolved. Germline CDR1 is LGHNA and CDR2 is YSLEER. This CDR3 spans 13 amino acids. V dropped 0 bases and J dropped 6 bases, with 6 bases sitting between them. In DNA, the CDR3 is TGCGCCAGCAGCCAAGATACGGGTCAGCCCCAGCATTTT. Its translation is CASSQDTGQPQHF.

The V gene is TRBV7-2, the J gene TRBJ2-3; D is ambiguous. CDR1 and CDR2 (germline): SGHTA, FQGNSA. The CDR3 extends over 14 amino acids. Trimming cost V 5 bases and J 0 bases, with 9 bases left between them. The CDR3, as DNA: TGTGCCAGCAGCCCGGGTCGTAGCACAGATACGCAGTATTTT. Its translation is CASSPGRSTDTQYF.

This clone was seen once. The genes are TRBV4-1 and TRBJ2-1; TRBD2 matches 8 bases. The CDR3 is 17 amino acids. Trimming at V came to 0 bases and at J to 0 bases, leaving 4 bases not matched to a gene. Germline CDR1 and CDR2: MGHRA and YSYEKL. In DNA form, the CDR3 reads TGCGCCAGCAGCCAAGACCGGACTAGCAGCTCCTACAATGAGCAGTTCTTC. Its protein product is CASSQDRTSSSYNEQFF.

This CDR3 is CASSKTSGSFYEQYF. For the CDR3, the DNA is TGTGCCAGCAGCAAGACTAGCGGGAGCTTCTACGAGCAGTACTTC. This chain uses TRBV7-6 with TRBJ2-7, with 12 bases identical to TRBD2. CDR1 SGHVS and CDR2 FNYEAQ come from the germline V gene. V was pared by 5 bases and J by 3 bases, with 5 bases of the junction left unmatched. This CDR3 has 15 residues.

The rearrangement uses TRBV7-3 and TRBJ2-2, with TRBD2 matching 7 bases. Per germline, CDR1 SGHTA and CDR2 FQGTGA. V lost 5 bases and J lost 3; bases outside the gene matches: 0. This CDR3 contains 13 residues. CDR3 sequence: CASSRGDTGELFF. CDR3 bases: TGTGCCAGCAGCCGGGGGGACACCGGGGAGCTGTTTTTT.

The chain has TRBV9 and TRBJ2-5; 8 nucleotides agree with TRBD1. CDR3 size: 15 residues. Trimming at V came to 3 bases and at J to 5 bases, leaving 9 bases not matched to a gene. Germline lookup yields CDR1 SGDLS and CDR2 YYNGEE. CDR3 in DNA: TGTGCCAGCAGCGCTGCAGGGGGCTCTAGGGAGACCCAGTACTTC. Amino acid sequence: CASSAAGGSRETQYF.

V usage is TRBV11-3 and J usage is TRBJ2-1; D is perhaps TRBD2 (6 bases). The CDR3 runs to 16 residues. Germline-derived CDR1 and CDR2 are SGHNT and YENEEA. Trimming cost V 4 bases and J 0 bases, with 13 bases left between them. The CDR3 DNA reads TGTGCCAGCAGCTCGGGGACTCTGAGCTCCTACAATGAGCAGTTCTTC. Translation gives CASSSGTLSSYNEQFF.

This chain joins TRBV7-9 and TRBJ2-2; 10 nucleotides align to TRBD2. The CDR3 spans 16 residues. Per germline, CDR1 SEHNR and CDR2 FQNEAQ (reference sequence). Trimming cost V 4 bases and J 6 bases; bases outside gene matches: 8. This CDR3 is CASSSRAGGLAGELFF. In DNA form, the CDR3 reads TGTGCCAGCAGCTCTCGAGCGGGGGGGCTTGCCGGGGAGCTGTTTTTT.

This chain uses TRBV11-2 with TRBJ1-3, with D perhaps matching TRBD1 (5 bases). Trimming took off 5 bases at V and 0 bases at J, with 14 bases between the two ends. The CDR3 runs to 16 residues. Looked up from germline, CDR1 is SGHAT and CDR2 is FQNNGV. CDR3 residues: CASSPGGGSSGNTIYF. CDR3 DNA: TGTGCCAGCAGCCCTGGGGGGGGAAGCTCTGGAAACACCATATATTTT.

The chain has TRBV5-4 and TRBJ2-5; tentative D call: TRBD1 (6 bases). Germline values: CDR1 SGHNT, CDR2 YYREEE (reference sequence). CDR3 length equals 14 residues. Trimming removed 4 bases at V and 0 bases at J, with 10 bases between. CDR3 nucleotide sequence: TGTGCCAGCAGCAGGACAGTTTACCAAGAGACCCAGTACTTC. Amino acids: CASSRTVYQETQYF.

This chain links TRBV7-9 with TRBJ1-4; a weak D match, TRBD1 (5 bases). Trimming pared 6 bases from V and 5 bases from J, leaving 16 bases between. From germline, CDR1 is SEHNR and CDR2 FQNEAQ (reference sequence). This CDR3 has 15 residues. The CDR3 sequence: CASRLSGGTNEKLFF. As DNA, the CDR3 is TGTGCCAGCAGACTTTCGGGGGGAACCAATGAAAAACTGTTTTTT. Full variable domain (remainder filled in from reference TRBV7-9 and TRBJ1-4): DTGVSQNPRHKITKRGQNVTFRCDPISEHNRLYWYRQTLGQGPEFLTYFQNEAQLEKSRLLSDRFSAERPKGSFSTLEIQRTEQGDSAMYLCASRLSGGTNEKLFFGSGTQLSVL.

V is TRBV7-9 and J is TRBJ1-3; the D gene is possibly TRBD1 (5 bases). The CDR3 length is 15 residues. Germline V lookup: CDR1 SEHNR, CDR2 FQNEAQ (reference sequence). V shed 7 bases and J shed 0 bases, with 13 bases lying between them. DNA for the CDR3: TGTGCCAGCACCCCCGGCGGGGGCTCTGGAAACACCATATATTTT. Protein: CASTPGGGSGNTIYF.